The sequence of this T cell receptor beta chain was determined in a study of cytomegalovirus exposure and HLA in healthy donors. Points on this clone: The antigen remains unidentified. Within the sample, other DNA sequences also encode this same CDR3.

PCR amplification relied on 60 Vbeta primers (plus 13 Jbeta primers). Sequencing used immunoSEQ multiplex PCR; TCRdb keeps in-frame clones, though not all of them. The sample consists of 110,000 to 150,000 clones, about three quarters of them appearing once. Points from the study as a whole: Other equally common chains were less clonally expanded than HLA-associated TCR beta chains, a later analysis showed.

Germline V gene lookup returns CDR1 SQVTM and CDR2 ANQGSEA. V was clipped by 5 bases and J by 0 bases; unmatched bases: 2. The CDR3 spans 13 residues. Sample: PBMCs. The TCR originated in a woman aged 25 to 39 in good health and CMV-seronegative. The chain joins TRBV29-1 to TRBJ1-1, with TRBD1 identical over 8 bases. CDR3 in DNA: TGCAGCGTTCGACAGGGGCTGAACACTGAAGCTTTCTTT. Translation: CSVRQGLNTEAFF. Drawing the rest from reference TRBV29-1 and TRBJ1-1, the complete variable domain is SAVISQKPSRDICQRGTSLTIQCQVDSQVTMMFWYRQQPGQSLTLIATANQGSEATYESGFVIDKFPISRPNLTFSTLTVSNMSPEDSSIYLCSVRQGLNTEAFFGQGTRLTVV.